These 7 T cell receptor beta chains were sequenced from one sample in a study of T-cell reconstitution after alpha-beta-depleted transplantation in children (dated by TCRdb to 2016 to 2017). Libraries were built with PCR. The data were produced on an Illumina HiSeq 2500. To normalize quantification of the TCRbeta repertoire, the TCR libraries were built with molecular barcoding that relied on unique molecular identifiers. The public reads were run again by TCRdb, first through fastp at Q25 and then through MiXCR, and only productive beta chains were kept. Rows matching on CDR3 protein sequence are summarized as one entry with the most common DNA and genes. The sample includes around 680,000 distinct CDR3 sequences, with roughly 15% observed a single time. The top ten hold 0.9% to 1.2% of the sample. The sequenced sample was PBMCs from the stem cell graft donor, obtained from the stem cell graft. These receptors originate from a human donor who donated a stem cell graft to a child with acute myeloid leukemia.

Many counts were recorded for this clonotype. V gene TRBV5-6 combines with J gene TRBJ1-2; D may be TRBD1 (5 bases). Trimming removed 0 bases from V and 7 bases from J, with 10 bases in between. CDR3 length equals 13 residues. Germline CDR1 and CDR2: SGHDT and YYEEEE. Here the CDR3 DNA reads TGTGCCAGCAGCTTGGGGGCAGGGACTGGCTACACCTTC. This translates into CASSLGAGTGYTF.

This clonotype was found a few times. The gene calls are TRBV28 and TRBJ2-1; D gene uncertain. CDR1 is MDHEN, CDR2 SYDVKM, per germline. Trimming shortened V by 4 bases and J by 3 bases, and 7 bases separated the two germline ends. The CDR3 is 13 amino acids. The CDR3 protein is CASSSRVYNEQFF. The CDR3 bases are TGTGCCAGCAGTTCTAGGGTCTACAATGAGCAGTTCTTC. The variable domain in full, completed from reference TRBV28 and TRBJ2-1, reads DVKVTQSSRYLVKRTGEKVFLECVQDMDHENMFWYRQDPGLGLRLIYFSYDVKMKEKGDIPEGYSVSREKKERFSLILESASTNQTSMYLCASSSRVYNEQFFGPGTRLTVL.

This chain joins TRBV10-3 and TRBJ2-7; 8 positions match TRBD1. The CDR3 is 12 residues long. CDR1 and CDR2 (germline): ENHRY, SYGVKD. V gave up 7 bases and J gave up 5 bases; unmatched junction bases: 4. In DNA form, the CDR3 reads TGTGCCATCAAAAAGGACAGGGACGAGCAGTACTTC. Protein: CAIKKDRDEQYF.

This clonotype was detected ten times or more. V is TRBV15 and J is TRBJ2-6; D remains ambiguous. The CDR3 is 16 amino acids. Looked up from germline, CDR1 is LNHNV and CDR2 is YYDKDF (reference sequence). V shed 0 bases and J shed 1 base, with 7 bases lying between them. The CDR3 DNA reads as TGTGCCACCAGCAGAGATCTGATTTCTGGGGCCAACGTCCTGACTTTC. It specifies CATSRDLISGANVLTF. Combining the CDR3 with reference TRBV15 and TRBJ2-6 gives the whole variable domain DAMVIQNPRYQVTQFGKPVTLSCSQTLNHNVMYWYQQKSSQAPKLLFHYYDKDFNNEADTPDNFQSRRPNTSFCFLDIRSPGLGDTAMYLCATSRDLISGANVLTFGAGSRLTVL.

This clonotype has at least ten counts. The chain uses TRBV6-1 and TRBJ2-2; D is perhaps TRBD1 (6 bases). CDR3 length: 15 amino acids. Trimming cost V 7 bases and J 2 bases, with 14 bases left between them. From germline, CDR1 is MNHNS and CDR2 SASEGT. In nucleotides, the CDR3 is TGTGCCAGCAATCTACAGGGCCACAACACCGGGGAGCTGTTTTTT. It encodes CASNLQGHNTGELFF.

In the case of this clonotype: Just one base apart from a much larger clone, this may be a read error. The CDR3 nucleotides are TGTGCCAGCAGCATAGCTCGGGACGCGACCCAGTACTTC. Translating it yields CASSIARDATQYF. This chain joins TRBV9 and TRBJ2-5, with D perhaps being TRBD1 or TRBD2 (5 bases each). CDR1 is SGDLS, CDR2 YYNGEE, per germline. The CDR3 contains 13 residues. Trimming stripped 4 bases from V and 7 bases from J, with 14 bases between.

This clonotype has at least ten counts. This rearrangement joins TRBV20-1 to TRBJ1-3; D is ambiguous. This CDR3 is 14 amino acids long. Trimming cost V 0 bases and J 4 bases, with 10 bases left between them. Germline values: CDR1 DFQATT, CDR2 SNEGSKA (reference sequence). As DNA, the CDR3 is TGCAGTGCTAGAGATCCCTGGTCCGGAAACACCATATATTTT. This sequence encodes CSARDPWSGNTIYF.